Listed below are T cell receptor beta chains from one sample, sequenced in a study of blood T cell repertoires in COVID-19. Sequenced by immunoSEQ multiplex PCR; TCRdb stores in-frame clones only, minus some. The sample records around 210,000 clones, approximately 91% being singletons. The sequencing input was peripheral blood. The receptor set was obtained from a man between 50 and 59 years old with COVID-19, enrolled during active disease. Each CDR3 is given with its conserved first and last residue.

CDR3	V	J
CASSAGGAHNEQFF	TRBV2	TRBJ2-1
CASSQGQGSATIYF	TRBV3-1/TRBV3-2	TRBJ1-3
CASSLRGGLTDTQYF	TRBV5-1	TRBJ2-3
CASSRQGQGQYF	TRBV28	TRBJ2-7
CASSPLRGQISGNTIYF	TRBV18	TRBJ1-3
CASSQLPGQGFYEQYF	TRBV3-1/TRBV3-2	TRBJ2-7
CASSSDREGNTIYF	TRBV7-2	TRBJ1-3
CASSLGGGQGLPETQYF	TRBV7-2	TRBJ2-5
CASSLPGSTDTQYF	TRBV6-2/TRBV6-3	TRBJ2-3
CASSQGTGGQADTQYF	TRBV5-1	TRBJ2-3
CASSFHSNQPQHF	TRBV11-2	TRBJ1-5
CASSLSGDTEAFF	TRBV11-1	TRBJ1-1
CSVEDRSRARYEQYF	TRBV29-1	TRBJ2-7
CASSLAGGSRAGELFF	TRBV5-1	TRBJ2-2
CASSGSGRENSEQFF	TRBV7-6	TRBJ2-1
CASSIRLAGGYEQYF	TRBV27	TRBJ2-7
CASSLDRGQGGELFF	TRBV5-6	TRBJ2-2
CASRPGELDGYTF	TRBV28	TRBJ1-2
CASSLSISGLRAQYF	TRBV7-2	TRBJ2-5
CASRSTGARSYEQYF	TRBV6-5	TRBJ2-7
CASSPTLAGGFDTQYF	TRBV11-2	TRBJ2-3
CASSLDLAGMAYEQYF	TRBV5-1	TRBJ2-7
CASSGPGTAYGYTF	TRBV2	TRBJ1-2
CASSQAGQHIQNTEAFF	TRBV4-2	TRBJ1-1
CATSRDRVKAEQYF	TRBV15	TRBJ2-7
CSAQWGSGGRETQYF	TRBV29-1	TRBJ2-5
CASSEVREQYF	TRBV2	TRBJ2-7
CASSFRTGASYEQYF	TRBV9	TRBJ2-7
CASSQVSRVRYNEQFF	TRBV14	TRBJ2-1
CASTETQGSGELFF	TRBV2	TRBJ2-2
CASSPPHRGYTEAFF	TRBV12-1	TRBJ1-1
CASSYLSGGLRTDTQYF	TRBV7-9	TRBJ2-3
CATSDFTGAHSNQPQHF	TRBV24-1	TRBJ1-5
CASSGLRRYNEQFF	TRBV2	TRBJ2-1
CASSQPPGGAYEQYF	TRBV23-1	TRBJ2-7
CASSEQGNTIYF	TRBV2	TRBJ1-3
CASSRAGVTGDTQYF	TRBV6-5	TRBJ2-3
CASSVINTEAFF	TRBV2	TRBJ1-1
CASSPFLGVGNQPQHF	TRBV7-2	TRBJ1-5
CASRSGDLYNSPLHF	TRBV27	TRBJ1-6